Below, one T cell receptor beta chain is given with its context. Its antigen remains unknown. Only in-frame clones appear in the TCRdb table, and some are missing; sequencing was by immunoSEQ multiplex PCR. The data contain 950,000 to 1,100,000 clones, around 76% of them singletons. This sample was taken from a study of shared clonotypes between healthy human individuals. Study overall: Every donor yielded three CD4 naive, three CD4 memory, two CD8 naive and one CD8 memory plate.

The CDR3 runs to 19 residues. The germline gives CDR1 SEHNR, CDR2 FQNEAQ (reference sequence). Losses at the gene ends were 5 bases for V and 6 bases for J; bases not matched to a gene: 18. Study-wide findings and caveats: Limitation of the genetic and exposure-history diversity represented came from the few donors.

Sequencing was done on a sample of memory CD4+ T cells sorted from blood. Subset specified: CD45RA-negative fraction. V and J are TRBV7-9 and TRBJ2-7, with TRBD2 matching over 14 bases. The clonotype was recovered from a man aged 18 to 30 in good health. The CDR3 region is CASSPTRGLAGAKGTEQYF. CDR3 bases: TGTGCCAGCAGCCCGACGAGGGGACTAGCGGGAGCCAAAGGAACCGAGCAGTACTTC.